The sequence of this T cell receptor beta chain was determined in a study of T cell responses to AZD1222 COVID-19 vaccine. Notes on the study in general: Reportedly, nearly half of unique spike TCRs recognized epitopes outside B.1.351/B.1.1.7 mutations. The sample set comprised mostly white British donors with more females, and clonal diversity was possibly underestimated.

Measured with immunoSEQ multiplex PCR; TCRdb has only the in-frame clones, and not every one. The data show tens of thousands of clones, 70% to 90% seen once. V was clipped by 0 bases and J by 7 bases; unmatched bases: 9. This CDR3 comprises 17 residues. Germline V gene lookup returns CDR1 SGHNT and CDR2 YYREEE (reference sequence). Points on this clone: Its antigen is still unknown.

This chain uses TRBV5-4 with TRBJ2-5; 13 bases map to TRBD2. The sample here was peripheral blood, taken 28 days after the second AZD1222 dose. This sequence was found in an adult who received the AZD1222 COVID-19 vaccine. The CDR3 is CASSLGRLAGGLTTQYF. CDR3 coding DNA: TGTGCCAGCAGCTTGGGGAGACTAGCGGGAGGTCTTACGACCCAGTACTTC.